The entry that follows covers one T cell receptor (beta chain) sequence. The antigen remains unidentified. The sample originates from a study of T cells in Graves' hyperthyroidism and ophthalmopathy. Study-level findings and limits: Blood also held most thyroid clonotypes expanded beyond 0.001. Before onset, ophthalmopathy was predicted by the model a median 6.5 months earlier.

RNA transcripts served as the template for amplifying TCR beta CDR3 regions. TCR CDR3 regions were first amplified by RT-PCR with HTBI primers. TCRdb processed the multiplex PCR reads anew with MiXCR; each CDR3 protein has one entry. The table has approximately 480,000 distinct CDR3 sequences, less than 25% seen once. This sequence was found in a man younger than 35 with Graves' hyperthyroidism. The sequencing sample was made of blood.

This CDR3 reads CASSYSMVVGTGGFGYTF. CDR3 sequence (DNA): TGTGCCAGCAGTTACTCGATGGTCGTAGGGACAGGGGGATTTGGCTACACCTTC. The genes are TRBV6-2 or TRBV6-3 and TRBJ1-2; 11 bases are a match to TRBD1. Germline lookup yields CDR1 MNHEY and CDR2 SVGEGT. The CDR3 is 18 residues long. J gave up 7 bases and V 0 bases, and 13 bases lay outside the gene matches.